Listed here are 20 T cell receptor beta chains from one sample, sequenced in a study of T cells in Graves' hyperthyroidism and ophthalmopathy. RNA transcripts gave rise to amplified TCR beta CDR3 regions. The TCR CDR3 was amplified in a first-round RT-PCR using the HTBI primer set. TCRdb fed the multiplex PCR reads into MiXCR, producing one record per CDR3 protein. Here the sample spans a few hundred thousand distinct CDR3 sequences, about 15% being singletons. The sequencing input was blood. These receptors were obtained from a woman under 40 with Graves' hyperthyroidism.

This clonotype occurred many times. In nucleotides, the CDR3 is TGTGCCACCAGCAGAGATAGGCACAATGAGCAGTTCTTC. Protein: CATSRDRHNEQFF. This sequence joins TRBV15 and TRBJ2-1, with D hard to call. Per germline, CDR1 LNHNV and CDR2 YYDKDF (reference sequence). With 0 bases removed from V and 5 bases from J, the gap between germline ends came to 5 bases. CDR3 length equals 13 residues.

This clonotype was seen a handful of times. A read error may be the cause here, since a much bigger clone is one base away. V gene TRBV28 combines with J gene TRBJ2-1; perhaps TRBD2 as D (5 bases). Trimming shortened V by 3 bases and J by 4 bases, and 13 bases separated the two germline ends. CDR3 length: 15 residues. Germline V lookup: CDR1 MDHEN, CDR2 SYDVKM. CDR3 nucleotide sequence: TGTGCCAGCAGTTTTTTGGACTCCCCGTACAATGAGCAGTTCTTC. Its protein is CASSFLDSPYNEQFF.

There are many counts of this clonotype. This chain uses TRBV20-1 with TRBJ2-3, with D maybe TRBD1 (5 bases). This CDR3 contains 14 residues. V dropped 2 bases and J dropped 1 base, with 10 bases sitting between them. Looked up from germline, CDR1 is DFQATT and CDR2 is SNEGSKA (reference sequence). The CDR3 here is CSARRGGRTDTQYF. In DNA form, the CDR3 reads TGCAGTGCTAGAAGGGGCGGACGCACAGATACGCAGTATTTT.

This clonotype came up a few times. The J gene is TRBJ1-3, the V gene TRBV25-1, with D uncertain. This CDR3 is built from 12 residues. Trimming stripped 4 bases from V and 0 bases from J, with 1 base between. The germline CDR1 and CDR2 sequences are MGHDK and SYGVNS. The CDR3 DNA follows: TGTGCCAGCAGTGTCTCTGGAAACACCATATATTTT. Translation gives CASSVSGNTIYF. Full variable domain (missing parts from reference TRBV25-1 and TRBJ1-3): EADIYQTPRYLVIGTGKKITLECSQTMGHDKMYWYQQDPGMELHLIHYSYGVNSTEKGDLSSESTVSRIRTEHFPLTLESARPSHTSQYLCASSVSGNTIYFGEGSWLTVV.

The CDR3 DNA is TGCAGTGCCAGCGGGGGCCTCTGGACAGGGAGAGGCGGCTACACCTTC. Translated: CSASGGLWTGRGGYTF. This rearrangement joins TRBV20-1 to TRBJ1-2, with TRBD1 matching over 8 bases. V was clipped by 6 bases and J by 8 bases; unmatched bases: 20. Germline CDR1 DFQATT, CDR2 SNEGSKA (reference sequence). The CDR3 is 16 residues long.

A single count supports this clonotype. One end of the junction varies from germline; a read error may be responsible. The gene calls are TRBV11-1 and TRBJ2-7; D unclear. The CDR3 length is 13 residues. Looked up from germline, CDR1 is SGHAT and CDR2 is FQDESV (reference sequence). CDR3: CASSKHRSYEQYF. The CDR3 DNA reads as TGCGCCAGCAGCAAGCACAGATCCTACGAGCAGTACTTC.

This clonotype was counted at least ten times. This chain links TRBV15 with TRBJ1-1; TRBD1 agrees at 10 bases. Germline CDR1 and CDR2: LNHNV and YYDKDF (reference sequence). This CDR3 has 17 residues. J gave up 0 bases and V 4 bases, and 8 bases lay outside the gene matches. CDR3 bases: TGTGCCACCAGCACTCGAGGGACAGGGGTTCTGAACACTGAAGCTTTCTTT. It translates to CATSTRGTGVLNTEAFF.

The V call is TRBV4-2, the J call TRBJ2-7, with 8 bases that match TRBD1. CDR1 and CDR2 (germline): LGHNA, YNFKEQ. This CDR3 has 15 residues. The junction had 5 bases not matched to a gene; V was cut back by 1 base and J by 3 bases. DNA for the CDR3: TGTGCCAGCAGCCAAGGGGGGACAGGATTCTACGAGCAGTACTTC. The encoded protein is CASSQGGTGFYEQYF.

This clonotype showed up many times. The rearrangement uses TRBV3-1 and TRBJ2-2; TRBD1 aligns across 8 bases. CDR3 size: 15 residues. Germline trimming cut 2 bases from V and 13 bases from J; bases unmatched to any gene: 12. Germline V gene sequence: CDR1 LGHDT, CDR2 YNNKEL (reference sequence). The CDR3 is CASSQRTGTGSRLFF. The CDR3 nucleotides read TGTGCCAGCAGCCAACGAACCGGGACAGGAAGTAGGCTGTTTTTT.

This clonotype has more than one count but fewer than ten. The rearrangement joins TRBV4-2 to TRBJ1-5; D not resolved. The CDR3 covers 12 residues. Trimming left V 0 bases short and J 9 bases short, with 6 bases between. CDR1 is LGHNA, CDR2 YNFKEQ, per germline. CDR3 sequence reads: CASSQDWGPQHF. The CDR3 nucleotides are TGTGCCAGCAGCCAAGATTGGGGGCCCCAGCATTTT.

This clonotype has ten or more counts. DNA for the CDR3: TGTGCCAGCAGCTTAGGGCGACTAGCGGGATATCACGAGCAGTACTTC. This encodes CASSLGRLAGYHEQYF. The chain has TRBV11-2 and TRBJ2-7; 11 bases fit TRBD2. J was trimmed by 5 bases and V by 1 base; bases with no gene match: 7. This CDR3 comprises 16 residues. The germline gives CDR1 SGHAT, CDR2 FQNNGV.

This clonotype was counted many times. V and J are TRBV10-3 and TRBJ2-1; 7 positions agree with TRBD1. This CDR3 region has 14 residues. Germline CDR1 reads ENHRY; CDR2 reads SYGVKD. After removal of 2 bases from V and 9 bases from J, the junction contained 7 bases not matched to a gene. The DNA for the CDR3 is TGTGCCATCAGTGAGCCTGAATACAGGGGTGAGCAGTTCTTC. It codes for CAISEPEYRGEQFF.

In this sample, this clonotype turned up a few times. V usage is TRBV5-1 and J usage is TRBJ1-5; TRBD1 might be the D (5 bases). CDR1 and CDR2 from the germline V gene are SGHRS and YFSETQ. This CDR3 has 14 residues. Trimming stripped 1 base from V and 7 bases from J, with 12 bases between. The CDR3 nucleotides read TGCGCCAGCAGCTTGTTTGCAGGGCGCCAGCCCCAGCATTTT. Its translation: CASSLFAGRQPQHF.

This clonotype appeared a few times. One end of the junction varies from germline; a read error may be responsible. V is TRBV6-1 and J is TRBJ2-3; TRBD2 matches at 15 bases. The CDR3 contains 17 residues. CDR1 is MNHNS and CDR2 is SASEGT in the germline V gene. CDR3: CASSRMGLAGGTDTHYF. As DNA, the CDR3 is TGTGCCAGCAGCCGTATGGGACTAGCGGGAGGAACAGATACGCATTATTTT.

The sample holds a few counts of this clonotype. The chain links TRBV12-3 or TRBV12-4 to TRBJ2-7; D is uncertain. Trimming cost V 6 bases and J 3 bases, with 18 bases left between them. The CDR3 length is 15 residues. CDR3 nucleotide sequence: TGTGCCAGCAGGGCAAGCGCAGGTACCCTCTACGAGCAGTACTTC. It codes for CASRASAGTLYEQYF.

There are many counts of this clonotype. This rearrangement joins TRBV29-1 to TRBJ2-1, with D possibly matching TRBD2 (6 bases). Germline V CDR1 and CDR2: SQVTM, ANQGSEA. The CDR3 sequence is 10 residues long. The CDR3 sequence: CSSGSDEQFF. The CDR3 DNA reads as TGCAGTTCCGGGAGCGATGAGCAGTTCTTC.

This clonotype is a singleton in its sample. The chain recombines TRBV6-5 with TRBJ2-2; D ambiguous. V gave up 2 bases and J gave up 1 base, with 14 bases separating them. Germline loops: CDR1 MNHEY, CDR2 SVGAGI. The CDR3 has 17 amino acids. As DNA, the CDR3 is TGTGCCAGCAGTTACCGCCGTGACGCTCGGAACACCGGGGAGCTGTTTTTT. Amino acid sequence: CASSYRRDARNTGELFF.

This clonotype was counted many times. The V call is TRBV3-1, the J call TRBJ2-5; D call uncertain. This CDR3 contains 12 residues. Per germline, CDR1 LGHDT and CDR2 YNNKEL (reference sequence). V lost 1 base, J lost 13 bases, and 13 bases lay in between. In nucleotides, the CDR3 is TGTGCCAGCAGCCAAGGAGGAAGGGATAGGTACTTC. Translated: CASSQGGRDRYF.

This chain joins TRBV27 and TRBJ2-2, with D perhaps being TRBD1 or TRBD2 (6 bases each). Trimming cost V 7 bases and J 4 bases, with 22 bases left between them. The CDR3 covers 17 residues. Germline CDR1 MNHEY, CDR2 SMNVEV (reference sequence). The CDR3 loop reads CASTALGGRVGTGELFF. In DNA form, the CDR3 reads TGTGCCAGCACCGCCCTTGGGGGGCGAGTAGGCACCGGGGAGCTGTTTTTT.

This clonotype was counted a few times. The chain is built from TRBV25-1 and TRBJ1-1; D call uncertain. CDR3 size: 11 residues. V lost 9 bases, J lost 7 bases, and 12 bases lay in between. From germline, CDR1 is MGHDK and CDR2 SYGVNS. CDR3 sequence: CASRTGVEAFF. In nucleotides, the CDR3 is TGTGCCAGTCGAACCGGAGTTGAAGCTTTCTTT.